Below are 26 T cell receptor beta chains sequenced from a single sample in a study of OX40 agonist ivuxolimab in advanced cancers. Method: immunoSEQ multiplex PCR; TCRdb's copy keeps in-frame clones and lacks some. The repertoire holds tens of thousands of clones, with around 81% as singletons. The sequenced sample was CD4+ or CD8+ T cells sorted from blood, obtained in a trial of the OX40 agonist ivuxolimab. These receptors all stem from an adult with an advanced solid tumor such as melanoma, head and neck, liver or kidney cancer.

This CDR3 reads CASSGAGVSYNSPLHF. CDR3 bases: TGTGCCAGTAGTGGAGCGGGGGTCTCCTATAATTCACCCCTCCACTTT. The rearrangement uses TRBV19 and TRBJ1-6, with D possibly TRBD1 on 5 matching bases. Trimming took 5 bases from V and 0 from J, leaving 11 bases between them. This CDR3 comprises 16 residues. Germline V CDR1 and CDR2: LNHDA, SQIVND (reference sequence).

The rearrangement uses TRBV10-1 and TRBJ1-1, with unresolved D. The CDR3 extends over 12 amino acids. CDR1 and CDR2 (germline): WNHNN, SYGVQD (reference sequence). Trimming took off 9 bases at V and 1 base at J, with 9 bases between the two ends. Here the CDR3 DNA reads TGCGCCAGTTCCGACAAGAACACTGAAGCTTTCTTT. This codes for CASSDKNTEAFF.

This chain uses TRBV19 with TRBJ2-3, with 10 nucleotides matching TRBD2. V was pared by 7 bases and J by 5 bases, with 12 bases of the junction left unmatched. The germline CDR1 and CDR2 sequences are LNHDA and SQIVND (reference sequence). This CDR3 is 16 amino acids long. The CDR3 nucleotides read TGTGCCAGTACCGCCGCGTCTAGCGGGGGTGGAGATACGCAGTATTTT. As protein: CASTAASSGGGDTQYF.

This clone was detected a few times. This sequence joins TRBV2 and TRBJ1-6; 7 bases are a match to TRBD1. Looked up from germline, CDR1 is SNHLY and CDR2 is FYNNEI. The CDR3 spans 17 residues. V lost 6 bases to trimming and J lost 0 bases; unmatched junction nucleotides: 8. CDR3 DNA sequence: TGTGCCAGCAGGGATCAGACAGGGATCTCCTATAATTCACCCCTCCACTTT. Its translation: CASRDQTGISYNSPLHF.

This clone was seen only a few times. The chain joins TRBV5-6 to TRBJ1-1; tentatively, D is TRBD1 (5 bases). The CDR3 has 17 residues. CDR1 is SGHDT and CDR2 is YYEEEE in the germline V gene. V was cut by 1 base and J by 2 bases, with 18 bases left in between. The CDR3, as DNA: TGTGCCAGCAGCTTGAGGCAGGGAACCCTATTTAACACTGAAGCTTTCTTT. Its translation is CASSLRQGTLFNTEAFF.

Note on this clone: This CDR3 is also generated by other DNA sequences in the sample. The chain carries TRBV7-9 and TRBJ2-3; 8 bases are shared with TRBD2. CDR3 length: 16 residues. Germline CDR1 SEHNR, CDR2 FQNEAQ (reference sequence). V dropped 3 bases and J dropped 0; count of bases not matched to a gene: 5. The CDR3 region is CASSFLAGGSTDTQYF. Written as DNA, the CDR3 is TGTGCCAGCAGCTTTCTGGCGGGGGGAAGCACAGATACGCAGTATTTT.

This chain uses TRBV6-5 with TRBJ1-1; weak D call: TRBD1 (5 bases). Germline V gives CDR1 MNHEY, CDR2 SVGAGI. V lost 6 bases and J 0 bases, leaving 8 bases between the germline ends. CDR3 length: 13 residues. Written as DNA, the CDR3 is TGTGCCAGCAGAGGGGCGGTGAACACTGAAGCTTTCTTT. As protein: CASRGAVNTEAFF.

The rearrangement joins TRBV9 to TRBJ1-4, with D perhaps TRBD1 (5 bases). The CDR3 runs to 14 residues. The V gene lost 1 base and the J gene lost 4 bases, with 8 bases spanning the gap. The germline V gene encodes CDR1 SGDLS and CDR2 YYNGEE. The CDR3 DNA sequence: TGTGCCAGCAGCGTATTGGGGGATAATGAAAAACTGTTTTTT. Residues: CASSVLGDNEKLFF.

CDR3: CASSLNRNPYEQYF. The CDR3 DNA reads TGTGCCAGCAGTCTCAACAGGAACCCCTACGAGCAGTACTTC. V gene TRBV6-5 combines with J gene TRBJ2-7; D is perhaps TRBD1 (5 bases). Germline lookup yields CDR1 MNHEY and CDR2 SVGAGI. This CDR3 contains 14 residues. V dropped 5 bases and J dropped 2 bases, with 13 bases sitting between them.

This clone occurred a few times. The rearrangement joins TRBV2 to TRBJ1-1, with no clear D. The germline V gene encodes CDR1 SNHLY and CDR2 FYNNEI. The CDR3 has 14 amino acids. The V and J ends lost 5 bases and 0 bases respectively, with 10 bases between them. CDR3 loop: CASSTNRVNTEAFF. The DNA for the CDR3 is TGTGCCAGCAGTACAAATAGGGTGAACACTGAAGCTTTCTTT.

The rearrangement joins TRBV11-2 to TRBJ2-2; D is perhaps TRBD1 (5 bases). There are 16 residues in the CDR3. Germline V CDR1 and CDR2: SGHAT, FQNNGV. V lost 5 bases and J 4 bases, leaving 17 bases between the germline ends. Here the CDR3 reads CASSPRLGAATGELFF. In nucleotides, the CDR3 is TGTGCCAGCAGCCCCCGTTTAGGGGCGGCCACCGGGGAGCTGTTTTTT.

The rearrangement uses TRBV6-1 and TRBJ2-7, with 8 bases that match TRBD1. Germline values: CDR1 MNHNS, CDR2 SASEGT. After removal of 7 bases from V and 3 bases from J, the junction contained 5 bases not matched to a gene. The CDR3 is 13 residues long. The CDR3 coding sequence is TGTGCCAGCACCTGGACAGGGAGCTACGAGCAGTACTTC. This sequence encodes CASTWTGSYEQYF.

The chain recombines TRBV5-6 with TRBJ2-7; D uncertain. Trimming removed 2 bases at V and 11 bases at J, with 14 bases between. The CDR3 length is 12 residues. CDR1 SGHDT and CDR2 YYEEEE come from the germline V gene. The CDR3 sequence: CASSLEDRRKYF. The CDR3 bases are TGTGCCAGCAGCTTAGAAGACCGGAGAAAGTACTTC. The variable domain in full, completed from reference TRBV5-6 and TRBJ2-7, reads DAGVTQSPTHLIKTRGQQVTLRCSPKSGHDTVSWYQQALGQGPQFIFQYYEEEERQRGNFPDRFSGHQFPNYSSELNVNALLLGDSALYLCASSLEDRRKYFGPGTRLTVT.

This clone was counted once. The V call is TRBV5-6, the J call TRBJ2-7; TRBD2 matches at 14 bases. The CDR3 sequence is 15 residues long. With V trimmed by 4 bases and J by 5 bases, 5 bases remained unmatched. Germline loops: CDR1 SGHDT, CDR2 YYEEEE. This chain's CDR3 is CASSLGTSGGHEQYF. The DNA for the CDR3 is TGTGCCAGCAGCCTTGGGACTAGCGGGGGCCACGAGCAGTACTTC.

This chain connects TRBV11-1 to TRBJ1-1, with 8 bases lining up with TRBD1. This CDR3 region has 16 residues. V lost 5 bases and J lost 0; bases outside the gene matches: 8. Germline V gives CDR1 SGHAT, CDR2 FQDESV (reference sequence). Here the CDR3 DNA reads TGTGCCAGCAGCCCAGGGGGCGCGGGGATGAACACTGAAGCTTTCTTT. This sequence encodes CASSPGGAGMNTEAFF.

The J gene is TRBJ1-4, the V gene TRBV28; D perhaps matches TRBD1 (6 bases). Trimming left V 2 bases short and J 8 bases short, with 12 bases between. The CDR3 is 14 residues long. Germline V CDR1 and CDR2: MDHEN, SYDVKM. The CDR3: CASSLRQVGEKLFF. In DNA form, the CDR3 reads TGTGCCAGCAGTTTACGACAGGTCGGAGAAAAACTGTTTTTT.

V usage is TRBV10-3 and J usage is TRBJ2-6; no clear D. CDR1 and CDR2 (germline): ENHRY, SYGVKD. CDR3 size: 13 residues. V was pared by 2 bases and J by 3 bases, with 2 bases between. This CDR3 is CAISEGGANVLTF. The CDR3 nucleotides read TGTGCCATCAGTGAGGGTGGGGCCAACGTCCTGACTTTC.

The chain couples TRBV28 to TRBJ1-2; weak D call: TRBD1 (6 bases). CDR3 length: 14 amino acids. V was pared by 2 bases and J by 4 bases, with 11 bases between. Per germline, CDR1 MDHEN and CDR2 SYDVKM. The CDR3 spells CASSLPSRGYGYTF. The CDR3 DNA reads TGTGCCAGCAGTTTACCCTCCAGGGGCTATGGCTACACCTTC.

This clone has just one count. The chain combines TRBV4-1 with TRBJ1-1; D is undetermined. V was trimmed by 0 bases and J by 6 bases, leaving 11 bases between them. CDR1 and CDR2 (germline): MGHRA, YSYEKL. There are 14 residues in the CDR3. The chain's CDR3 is CASSQDSRNSEAFF. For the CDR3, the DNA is TGCGCCAGCAGCCAAGATAGTAGAAACTCTGAAGCTTTCTTT.

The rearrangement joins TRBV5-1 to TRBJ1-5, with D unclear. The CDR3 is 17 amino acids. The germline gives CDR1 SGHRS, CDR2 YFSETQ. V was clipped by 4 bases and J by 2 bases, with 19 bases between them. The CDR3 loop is CASSPGAFSGGNQPQHF. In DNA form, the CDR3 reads TGCGCCAGCAGCCCCGGAGCGTTCTCGGGAGGCAATCAGCCCCAGCATTTT.

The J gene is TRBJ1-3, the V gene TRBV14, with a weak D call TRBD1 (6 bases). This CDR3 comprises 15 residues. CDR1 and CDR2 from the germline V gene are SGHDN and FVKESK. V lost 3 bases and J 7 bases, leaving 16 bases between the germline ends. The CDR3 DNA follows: TGTGCCAGCAGCCAGCGACAGGCCGGGGGGAACACCATATATTTT. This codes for CASSQRQAGGNTIYF.

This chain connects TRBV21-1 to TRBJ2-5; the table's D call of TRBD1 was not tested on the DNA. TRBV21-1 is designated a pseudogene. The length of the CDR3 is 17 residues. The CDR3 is CASSRNRTGCVRETQYF. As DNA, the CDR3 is TGTGCCAGCAGCAGAAACAGGACAGGGTGCGTCCGCGAGACCCAGTACTTC.

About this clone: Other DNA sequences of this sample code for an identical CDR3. For the CDR3, the DNA is TGCGCCAGCAGTGAAGGACAGGGAACTAATGAAAAACTGTTTTTT. Translated: CASSEGQGTNEKLFF. V gene TRBV5-1 combines with J gene TRBJ1-4, with 8 bases lining up with TRBD1. Germline V gene sequence: CDR1 SGHRS, CDR2 YFSETQ. V lost 5 bases and J lost 1; bases outside the gene matches: 4. This CDR3 has 15 amino acids. The full variable domain, its missing parts supplied by reference TRBV5-1 and TRBJ1-4, is KAGVTQTPRYLIKTRGQQVTLSCSPISGHRSVSWYQQTPGQGLQFLFEYFSETQRNKGNFPGRFSGRQFSNSRSEMNVSTLELGDSALYLCASSEGQGTNEKLFFGSGTQLSVL.

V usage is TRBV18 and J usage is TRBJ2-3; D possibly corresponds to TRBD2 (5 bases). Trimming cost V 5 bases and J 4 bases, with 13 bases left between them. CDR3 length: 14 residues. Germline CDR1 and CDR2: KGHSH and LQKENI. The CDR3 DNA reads TGTGCCAGCTCAACTTATCGGGAAGCAGATACGCAGTATTTT. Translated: CASSTYREADTQYF. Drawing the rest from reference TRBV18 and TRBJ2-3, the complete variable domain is NAGVMQNPRHLVRRRGQEARLRCSPMKGHSHVYWYRQLPEEGLKFMVYLQKENIIDESGMPKERFSAEFPKEGPSILRIQQVVRGDSAAYFCASSTYREADTQYFGPGTRLTVL.

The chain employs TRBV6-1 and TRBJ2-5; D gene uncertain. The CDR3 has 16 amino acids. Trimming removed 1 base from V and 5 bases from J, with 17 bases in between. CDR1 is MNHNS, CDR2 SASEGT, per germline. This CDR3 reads CASSEDKRAAGETQYF. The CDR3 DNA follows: TGTGCCAGCAGTGAAGACAAAAGGGCAGCTGGGGAGACCCAGTACTTC.

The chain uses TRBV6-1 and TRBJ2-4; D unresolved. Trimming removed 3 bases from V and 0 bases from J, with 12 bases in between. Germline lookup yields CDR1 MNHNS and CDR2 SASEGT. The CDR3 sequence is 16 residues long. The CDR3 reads CASSDNLAQAKNIQYF. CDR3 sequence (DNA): TGTGCCAGCAGTGACAACCTCGCACAAGCCAAAAACATTCAGTACTTC.